This T cell receptor (beta chain) was obtained from a study of shared clonotypes between healthy human individuals. This table comes from immunoSEQ multiplex PCR, and its TCRdb copy is limited to in-frame clones, with some not included. Here the sample spans a few million clones, over 85% being singletons. The CDR3 has 16 residues. Germline V CDR1 and CDR2: MNHEY, SVGAGI. With 4 bases clipped from V and 4 bases from J, the junction kept 7 bases outside the gene matches. The sequencing sample was made of naive CD4+ T cells from PBMCs. The subset was: CD45RA+ positively selected. The sequence came from a man in his late teens or twenties in good health. Some clones in this sample may be carry-over from other donors' samples. The V call is TRBV6-5, the J call TRBJ2-5, with 12 bases matching TRBD2. The CDR3 sequence: CASSSTSGSIGETQYF. The CDR3 DNA sequence: TGTGCCAGCAGTTCGACTAGCGGGAGTATCGGAGAGACCCAGTACTTC.